This T cell receptor beta chain appears in the sequencing data of a study of beta chain features in type 1 diabetes. Study information: Patients were similar to healthy donors in age and gender (as well as in cell yields).

Germline V lookup: CDR1 SQVTM, CDR2 ANQGSEA. The CDR3 totals 13 residues. V lost 7 bases to trimming and J lost 5 bases; unmatched junction nucleotides: 7. Comments on this clone: Its antigen is unknown.

A heparinised blood draw that averaged about 100 mL was obtained once from each donor. Cells sorted by CD45RO/CCR7/CD25/CD127/CD95/CD27 comprised CD4+ naive, central memory, regulatory and stem cell-like memory cells. TCRB transcripts that were expressed got sequenced, as all of the isolated RNA had been reverse transcribed. Repertoires were generated with immunoSEQ multiplex PCR, while TCRdb's copy carries only in-frame clones and drops some. The data contain 360,000 or so clones, about 20% of them singletons. Study-wide results and caveats: Shorter TCRB CDR3s, moderately but significantly so, were found in Type 1 diabetes patients in all four CD4+ subsets.

The chain employs TRBV29-1 and TRBJ1-1, with 10 bases fitting TRBD1. This TCR was sampled from a woman aged 18-29 years in good health. What was sequenced was naive CD4+ T cells from blood. The CDR3 protein is CSARQGAYTEAFF. The CDR3 DNA follows: TGCAGCGCCCGACAGGGGGCATATACTGAAGCTTTCTTT. The full variable domain, in which reference TRBV29-1 and TRBJ1-1 provide the parts outside the CDR3, is SAVISQKPSRDICQRGTSLTIQCQVDSQVTMMFWYRQQPGQSLTLIATANQGSEATYESGFVIDKFPISRPNLTFSTLTVSNMSPEDSSIYLCSARQGAYTEAFFGQGTRLTVV.